The rows below give T cell receptor beta chains drawn from one sample of a study of blood T cell repertoires in COVID-19. Measured with immunoSEQ multiplex PCR; TCRdb has only the in-frame clones, and not every one. The sample comprises fewer than 300,000 clones, about 87% of which are singletons, and around 7.8% rests with the top ten. Material: peripheral blood. Receptors were obtained from a human donor in a cohort sampled during active COVID-19. CDR3s include the opening cysteine and the closing phenylalanine or tryptophan. A D gene is named only where the DNA matches it firmly. For some rows the clone size is stated as once, few or many, or as a class when expanded; others skip it.

v_gene	j_gene	abundance	d_gene	CDR3aa	CDR3nt
TRBV3-1/TRBV3-2	TRBJ1-1	NA	TRBD1	CASAKTGPYEAFF	TGTGCCAGCGCAAAGACAGGGCCTTATGAAGCTTTCTTT
TRBV2	TRBJ1-3	NA	NA	CASSDYWNTIYF	TGTGCCAGCAGTGACTATTGGAACACCATATATTTT
TRBV10-2	TRBJ1-1	NA	TRBD1	CASNNRGRETEAFF	TGCGCCAGCAATAACAGGGGGCGAGAGACTGAAGCTTTCTTT
TRBV7-9	TRBJ2-7	NA	TRBD1	CASSLQGQGPYEQYF	TGTGCCAGCAGCTTACAGGGACAGGGTCCCTACGAGCAGTACTTC
TRBV5-1	TRBJ2-3	NA	NA	CASSGGLSYTDTQYF	TGCGCCAGCAGCGGTGGTCTCAGTTACACAGATACGCAGTATTTT
TRBV5-1	TRBJ1-1	few	NA	CASSLVLGANTEAFF	TGCGCCAGCAGCTTGGTCTTGGGAGCGAACACTGAAGCTTTCTTT
TRBV5-1	TRBJ1-6	NA	NA	CASSFRQDNSPLHF	TGCGCCAGCAGCTTCAGACAGGATAATTCACCCCTCCACTTT
TRBV29-1	TRBJ1-1	NA	NA	CSVGGGNTEAFF	TGCAGCGTGGGGGGGGGTAACACTGAAGCTTTCTTT
TRBV28	TRBJ1-1	NA	TRBD1	CASSLPKDRAGTEAFF	TGTGCCAGCAGCCTACCCAAGGACAGGGCGGGCACTGAAGCTTTCTTT
TRBV29-1	TRBJ2-1	NA	TRBD1	CSVFLGQGVEFF	TGCAGCGTCTTTCTCGGACAGGGCGTTGAGTTCTTC
TRBV7-9	TRBJ1-1	NA	NA	CASSSQGDGTEAFF	TGTGCCAGCAGCTCACAGGGTGATGGCACTGAAGCTTTCTTT